A selection of T cell receptor beta chains follows, all from one sample in a study of neoadjuvant anti-PD-1 for oral cavity cancer. Profiled with immunoSEQ multiplex PCR; TCRdb holds only in-frame clones, not every one. Of roughly 60,000 clones listed, around 80% are singletons. Sample: PBMCs, taken before nivolumab (anti-PD-1) treatment. The receptors originated from a person between 35 and 79 years old with oral cavity squamous cell carcinoma. Both conserved end residues are part of each CDR3. Each record gives: CDR3 DNA, CDR3 protein, clone size, D gene, V gene, J gene. The D gene is left open where the match is weak. Rows give clone size only sometimes, using once, few, many, or a class for an expanded clone.

CDR3nt: TGTGCCAGCAGTTCATTCAAGGGGGCAAGGGAAAAACTGTTTTTT
CDR3aa: CASSSFKGAREKLFF
abundance: few
d_gene: TRBD1
v_gene: TRBV27
j_gene: TRBJ1-4

CDR3nt: TGTGCCAGCACCTATCGGACAGGGAACTACGAGCAGTACTTC
CDR3aa: CASTYRTGNYEQYF
abundance: once
d_gene: TRBD1
v_gene: TRBV28
j_gene: TRBJ2-7

CDR3nt: TGTGCCAGCAGTTCTGGGTGGATCGAGCAGTACTTC
CDR3aa: CASSSGWIEQYF
abundance: once
d_gene: NA
v_gene: TRBV6-5
j_gene: TRBJ2-7

CDR3nt: TGTGCCAGCAGTGAAACCGGACTAGCGAACACCGGGGAGCTGTTTTTT
CDR3aa: CASSETGLANTGELFF
abundance: NA
d_gene: TRBD2
v_gene: TRBV2
j_gene: TRBJ2-2

CDR3nt: TGTGCCAGCAGCGGTCTGACTAGCACAGATACGCAGTATTTT
CDR3aa: CASSGLTSTDTQYF
abundance: NA
d_gene: NA
v_gene: TRBV9
j_gene: TRBJ2-3

CDR3nt: TGTGCCAGCAGTTACAGGGTGAACACTGAAGCTTTCTTT
CDR3aa: CASSYRVNTEAFF
abundance: NA
d_gene: NA
v_gene: TRBV2
j_gene: TRBJ1-1

CDR3nt: TGTGCCAGCAGCCCAAGGCCTTCCCGGGATACGCAGTATTTT
CDR3aa: CASSPRPSRDTQYF
abundance: NA
d_gene: NA
v_gene: TRBV6-1
j_gene: TRBJ2-3

CDR3nt: TGTGCCAGCAGCTTATTGGGTGGGGCGAATGAGCAGTTCTTC
CDR3aa: CASSLLGGANEQFF
abundance: NA
d_gene: NA
v_gene: TRBV11-2
j_gene: TRBJ2-1

CDR3nt: TGTGCCAGCAGCAGGACTGACCAAGAGACCCAGTACTTC
CDR3aa: CASSRTDQETQYF
abundance: NA
d_gene: NA
v_gene: TRBV4-2
j_gene: TRBJ2-5

CDR3nt: TGTGCCAGCAGCGAATCTCCGGGACTAGCGGGGGGGCCCGATACGCAGTATTTT
CDR3aa: CASSESPGLAGGPDTQYF
abundance: few
d_gene: TRBD2
v_gene: TRBV7-9
j_gene: TRBJ2-3

CDR3nt: TGCAGCGTCCAGACAGGGATGGGAGGCTACACCTTC
CDR3aa: CSVQTGMGGYTF
abundance: NA
d_gene: TRBD1
v_gene: TRBV29-1
j_gene: TRBJ1-2

CDR3nt: TGTGCCAGCAGCTCCCGAGGAGGGGACCTCAATTCACCCCTCCACTTT
CDR3aa: CASSSRGGDLNSPLHF
abundance: NA
d_gene: NA
v_gene: TRBV7-2
j_gene: TRBJ1-6

CDR3nt: TGTGCCAGCAGCGAGGGGGGTGGCACTGAAGCTTTCTTT
CDR3aa: CASSEGGGTEAFF
abundance: NA
d_gene: NA
v_gene: TRBV7-9
j_gene: TRBJ1-1

CDR3nt: TGTGCCAGCAGTAGGTCACAGACTCTCTACAATGAGCAGTTCTTC
CDR3aa: CASSRSQTLYNEQFF
abundance: medium-sized
d_gene: NA
v_gene: TRBV27
j_gene: TRBJ2-1

CDR3nt: TGTGCCACCAGCAGAGATAGGGGGGATATAACTGAAGCTTTCTTT
CDR3aa: CATSRDRGDITEAFF
abundance: NA
d_gene: NA
v_gene: TRBV15
j_gene: TRBJ1-1

CDR3nt: TGCGCCAGCAGCCACTGGACAGGAGGACTAGCGGGCATGCTAGCCAAAAACATTCAGTACTTC
CDR3aa: CASSHWTGGLAGMLAKNIQYF
abundance: NA
d_gene: TRBD2
v_gene: TRBV4-1
j_gene: TRBJ2-4

CDR3nt: TGCGCCAGCAGCTTGATGCCGGGGGGCAATCAGCCCCAGCATTTT
CDR3aa: CASSLMPGGNQPQHF
abundance: NA
d_gene: NA
v_gene: TRBV5-1
j_gene: TRBJ1-5

CDR3nt: TGTGCCTCATCAGAGGGCTACACTGAAGCTTTCTTT
CDR3aa: CASSEGYTEAFF
abundance: NA
d_gene: NA
v_gene: TRBV30
j_gene: TRBJ1-1

CDR3nt: TGTGGCGTATCCGGGGGGGGTAGCAATCAGCCCCAGCATTTT
CDR3aa: CGVSGGGSNQPQHF
abundance: NA
d_gene: NA
v_gene: TRBV6-1
j_gene: TRBJ1-5

CDR3nt: TGTGCCAGCAGCTTGGGGCAGCAAGATACGCAGTATTTT
CDR3aa: CASSLGQQDTQYF
abundance: few
d_gene: NA
v_gene: TRBV5-4
j_gene: TRBJ2-3

CDR3nt: TGTGCCAGCAGCTTAGCCGGGGGGACAGGGGGCCTCGAGCAGTACTTC
CDR3aa: CASSLAGGTGGLEQYF
abundance: NA
d_gene: TRBD1
v_gene: TRBV7-9
j_gene: TRBJ2-7

CDR3nt: TGTGCCAGCAGCGAGGGGGCTGGAAACACCATATATTTT
CDR3aa: CASSEGAGNTIYF
abundance: NA
d_gene: NA
v_gene: TRBV9
j_gene: TRBJ1-3

CDR3nt: TGCGCCAGCAGCTCTTCCGGGCTAGCGGGAGAAACAGATACGCAGTATTTT
CDR3aa: CASSSSGLAGETDTQYF
abundance: NA
d_gene: TRBD2
v_gene: TRBV5-1
j_gene: TRBJ2-3

CDR3nt: TGTGCCAGCAGGGACAGTGACGTAGCTTTCTTT
CDR3aa: CASRDSDVAFF
abundance: NA
d_gene: NA
v_gene: TRBV2
j_gene: TRBJ1-1

CDR3nt: TGTGCCAGCAGTTCCTCCATGGGAAATCAGCCCCAGCATTTT
CDR3aa: CASSSSMGNQPQHF
abundance: NA
d_gene: NA
v_gene: TRBV6-1
j_gene: TRBJ1-5

CDR3nt: TGTGCCAGCAGCTCCCTGGACAGGGATACGTATGGCTACACCTTC
CDR3aa: CASSSLDRDTYGYTF
abundance: once
d_gene: TRBD1
v_gene: TRBV5-4
j_gene: TRBJ1-2

CDR3nt: TGTGCCAGCACCCATATGGGACTTCCGGGGGTCCACGAGCAGTACTTC
CDR3aa: CASTHMGLPGVHEQYF
abundance: NA
d_gene: NA
v_gene: TRBV5-6
j_gene: TRBJ2-7

CDR3nt: TGTGCCAGCAGGGTAGACCTATTCGGTGAGCAGTTCTTC
CDR3aa: CASRVDLFGEQFF
abundance: NA
d_gene: NA
v_gene: TRBV9
j_gene: TRBJ2-1

CDR3nt: TGTGCCACCCCCATGGCGAGAGGCTACACCTTC
CDR3aa: CATPMARGYTF
abundance: NA
d_gene: NA
v_gene: TRBV7-9
j_gene: TRBJ1-2

CDR3nt: TGTGCCAGCAGTCCGGACAGGGGGGACACCGGGGAGCTGTTTTTT
CDR3aa: CASSPDRGDTGELFF
abundance: NA
d_gene: TRBD1
v_gene: TRBV27
j_gene: TRBJ2-2

CDR3nt: TGTGCCAGCAGCATTAGCGGGAAGTTGGATGAGCAGTTCTTC
CDR3aa: CASSISGKLDEQFF
abundance: NA
d_gene: TRBD2
v_gene: TRBV9
j_gene: TRBJ2-1

CDR3nt: TGTGCCAGCAGCCGAGGGCGAACCCGCAATCAGCCCCAGCATTTT
CDR3aa: CASSRGRTRNQPQHF
abundance: NA
d_gene: NA
v_gene: TRBV14
j_gene: TRBJ1-5

CDR3nt: TGTGCCAGCACCTCCCAGTCAAGTGGGGCCTACAATGAGCAGTTCTTC
CDR3aa: CASTSQSSGAYNEQFF
abundance: NA
d_gene: NA
v_gene: TRBV11-2
j_gene: TRBJ2-1

CDR3nt: TGTGCCAGCAGCTTGAGGGCAGGGAATAATTCACCCCTCCACTTT
CDR3aa: CASSLRAGNNSPLHF
abundance: NA
d_gene: NA
v_gene: TRBV7-8
j_gene: TRBJ1-6

CDR3nt: TGTGCCTGGAGAGCTCGGCGTAACTCTGGAAACACCATATATTTT
CDR3aa: CAWRARRNSGNTIYF
abundance: few
d_gene: NA
v_gene: TRBV30
j_gene: TRBJ1-3